The clone carrying this TCR beta chain was found many times. The authors prepared the TCRbeta library with unique molecular identifiers. From the PCR reads, TCRdb called clonotypes with MiXCR, one entry per CDR3 protein. Here the sample spans roughly 400,000 distinct CDR3 sequences, around 21% being singletons. The data were obtained in a study of T-cell reconstitution after alpha-beta-depleted transplantation in children. Germline CDR1 is SGDLS and CDR2 is YYNGEE. Trimming shortened V by 0 bases and J by 8 bases, and 15 bases separated the two germline ends. The CDR3 totals 15 residues. This chain links TRBV9 with TRBJ2-1; TRBD1 or TRBD2 may be the D gene (5 bases each). This clonotype originated in a human donor who donated a stem cell graft to a child with acute myeloid leukemia. This specimen consisted of PBMCs from the stem cell graft donor, obtained from the stem cell graft. As DNA, the CDR3 is TGTGCCAGCAGCGTAGTAGGTGGCAGGGAGTATGAGCAGTTCTTC. Encoded protein: CASSVVGGREYEQFF.